This T cell receptor beta chain was identified in a study of T cell responses to AZD1222 COVID-19 vaccine (dated by TCRdb to the early 2020s). Regarding the study in general: AZD1222 recipients given second doses at about 4 weeks or at about 12 weeks were pooled, since spike-specific TCR depth and breadth were not found to differ between the two schedules. TCR sequencing was performed for roughly 240 trial participants, of whom roughly 200 were given two doses of AZD1222 and around 25 were given two doses of MenACWY control vaccine. Trial participants were enrolled by age into 18-55, 56-69 and 70-plus year subgroups, with about 150, 28 and 57 TCR-sequenced participants respectively.

The paper's findings and limits, for the study overall: Nearly half of unique spike-specific TCRs reportedly recognized epitopes outside regions mutated in the B.1.351 and B.1.1.7 variants. Conclusions about previously exposed vaccinees are limited, since just five or six AZD1222 recipients were seropositive for SARS-CoV-2 at baseline. The whole spike protein was spanned by vaccine-associated CD4 TCRs, and dominant responses were seen in regions 160-218 and 743-854. After two AZD1222 doses, both the breadth and the depth of spike-specific TCRs were significantly higher than at day 0 and than in MenACWY recipients. Participants were mostly white British and included more females than males, and it was suggested by the authors that clonal diversity may have been underestimated. The 56-69-year group was small, and its depth increase did not reach significance, likely because of low power. Because no samples from the day 14 peak response were available, repertoires could be characterized only after the peak T cell response.

The cysteine opens and the phenylalanine closes a CDR3 of 14 amino acids. Only the CDR3 DNA stays, 42 bases, in frame from base 1. Between the V and J ends, shortened by 5 bases and 9 bases respectively, the junction contains 17 bases. CDR1 and CDR2 (MNHEY, SVGAGI) derive from the germline V gene. With regard to this clone: Its antigen is currently not known. No much larger clone exists at a distance of one base, and base qualities are not known.

The CDR3 regions of human TCRbeta chains were subjected to immunosequencing. The authors' analysis ran thus. TCRs in the repertoires were compared against a reference library of SARS-CoV-2-specific TCRs that had been generated with the MIRA antigen-specificity platform. Breadth was defined as the fraction of unique TCRs that were SARS-CoV-2-associated, and depth was defined as the fraction of total T cells that were SARS-CoV-2-associated. Using the MIRA data, each spike-specific TCR was mapped to the spike region that the TCR reacts to and placed in a CD4 or CD8 class. Log10-transformed breadth and depth values were compared by one-way ANOVA with Sidak's multiple comparisons tests. TCRdb limited this immuneACCESS table to in-frame rearrangements with V and J called. A share of clones is missing; checked studies link under half to unresolved V genes, and the rest is unexplained. V, J and clone size reflect that table, while D and trimming were determined from the DNA. The sample table shows around 160,000 clones, and 88% are seen once. The ten largest clones add up to roughly 16% of the sample.

This specimen's time point label, interpreted: baseline before first vaccination. Vaccinee samples came from UK trials COV001 and COV002, including a single-blind randomized controlled phase 2/3 trial of AZD1222 (ChAdOx1 nCoV-19) in healthy adults. For TCRbeta chain sequencing, PBMC samples were collected from trial participants at day 0 and at day 28 after the second dose. The clonotype comes from an adult in good health. This chain joins TRBV6-5 to TRBJ2-1; the D gene is perhaps TRBD2, on 7 matching bases. Specimen: peripheral blood, collected on day 0 of AZD1222 vaccination. CDR3 reads: CASSPRGGEGEQFF. DNA sequence: TGTGCCAGCAGTCCCCGCGGGGGCGAAGGTGAGCAGTTCTTC.